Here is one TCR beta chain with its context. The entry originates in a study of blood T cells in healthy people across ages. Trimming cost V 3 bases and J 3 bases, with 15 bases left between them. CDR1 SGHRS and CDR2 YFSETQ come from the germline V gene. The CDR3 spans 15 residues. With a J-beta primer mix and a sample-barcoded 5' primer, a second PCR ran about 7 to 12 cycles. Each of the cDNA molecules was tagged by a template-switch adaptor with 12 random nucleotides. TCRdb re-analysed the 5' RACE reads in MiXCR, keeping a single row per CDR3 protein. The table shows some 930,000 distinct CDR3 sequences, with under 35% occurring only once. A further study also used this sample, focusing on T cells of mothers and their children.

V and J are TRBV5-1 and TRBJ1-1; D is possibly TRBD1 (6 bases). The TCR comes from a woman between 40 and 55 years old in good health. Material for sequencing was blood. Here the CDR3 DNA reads TGCGCCAGCAGCTCTACAGGGTTGGAGGACACTGAAGCTTTCTTT. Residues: CASSSTGLEDTEAFF.